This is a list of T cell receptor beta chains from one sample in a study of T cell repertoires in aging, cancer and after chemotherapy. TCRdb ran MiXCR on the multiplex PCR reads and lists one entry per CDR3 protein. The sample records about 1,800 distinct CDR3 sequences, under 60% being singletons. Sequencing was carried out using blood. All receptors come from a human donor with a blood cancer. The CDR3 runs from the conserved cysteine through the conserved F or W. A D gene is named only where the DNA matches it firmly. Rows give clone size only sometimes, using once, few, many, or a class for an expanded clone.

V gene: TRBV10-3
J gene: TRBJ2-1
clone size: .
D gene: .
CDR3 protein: CAIRGPEGLNEQFF
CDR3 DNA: TGTGCCATCCGCGGCCCAGAGGGATTGAATGAGCAGTTCTTC

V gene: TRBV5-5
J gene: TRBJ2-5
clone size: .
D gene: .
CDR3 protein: CASSLTGMVSETQYF
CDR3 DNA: TGTGCCAGCAGCTTGACGGGAATGGTTTCGGAGACCCAGTACTTC

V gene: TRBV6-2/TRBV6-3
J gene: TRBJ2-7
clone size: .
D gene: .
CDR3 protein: CASSYPGSYEQYF
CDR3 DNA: TGTGCCAGCAGTTATCCCGGTTCCTACGAGCAGTACTTC

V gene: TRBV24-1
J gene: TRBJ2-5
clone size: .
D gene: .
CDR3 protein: CATSDLRGSETQYF
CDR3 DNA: TGTGCCACCAGTGATTTGAGAGGGTCAGAGACCCAGTACTTC

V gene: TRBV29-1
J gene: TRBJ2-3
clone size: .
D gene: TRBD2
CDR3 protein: CSVNKSGGLAGEGRMDTQYF
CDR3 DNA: TGCAGCGTCAATAAATCGGGGGGACTAGCGGGAGAGGGGAGGATGGATACGCAGTATTTT

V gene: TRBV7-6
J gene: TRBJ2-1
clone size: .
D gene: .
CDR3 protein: CAIRIRDWDGSNEQFF
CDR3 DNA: TGTGCCATCAGAATAAGAGATTGGGACGGCTCCAATGAGCAGTTCTTC

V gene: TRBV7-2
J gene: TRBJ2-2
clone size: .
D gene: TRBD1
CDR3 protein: CASSILQGAAGELFF
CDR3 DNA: TGTGCCAGCAGCATCCTACAGGGGGCGGCCGGGGAGCTGTTTTTT

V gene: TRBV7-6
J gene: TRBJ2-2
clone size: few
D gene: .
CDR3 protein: CASSLEGNTGELFF
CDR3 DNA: TGTGCCAGCAGCTTAGAGGGGAACACCGGGGAGCTGTTTTTT

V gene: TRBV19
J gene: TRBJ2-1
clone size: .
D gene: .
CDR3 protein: CASSEVRDEQFF
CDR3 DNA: TGTGCCAGTAGTGAGGTTCGGGATGAGCAGTTCTTC

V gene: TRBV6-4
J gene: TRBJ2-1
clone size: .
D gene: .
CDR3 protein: CASSERTSRINEQFF
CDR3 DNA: TGTGCCAGCAGTGAGCGAACTAGTCGGATCAATGAGCAGTTCTTC

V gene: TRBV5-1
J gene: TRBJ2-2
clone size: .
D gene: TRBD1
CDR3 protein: CASSSDRAANTGELFF
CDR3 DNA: TGCGCCAGCAGCTCCGACAGGGCCGCGAACACCGGGGAGCTGTTTTTT

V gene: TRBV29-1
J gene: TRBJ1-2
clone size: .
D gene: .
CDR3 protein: CSVQGSEYGYTF
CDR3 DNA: TGCAGCGTTCAGGGTTCGGAGTATGGCTACACCTTC

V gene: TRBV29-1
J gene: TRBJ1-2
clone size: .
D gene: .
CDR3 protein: CSVEGTGSGYTF
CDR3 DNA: TGCAGCGTTGAAGGTACAGGGTCTGGCTACACCTTC

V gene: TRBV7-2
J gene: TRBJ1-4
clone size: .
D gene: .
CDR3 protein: CASSSDIGEKLFF
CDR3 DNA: TGTGCCAGCAGTTCAGACATCGGGGAAAAACTGTTTTTT

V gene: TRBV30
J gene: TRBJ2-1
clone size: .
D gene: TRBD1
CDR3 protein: CAWSGSSGTDEQFF
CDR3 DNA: TGTGCCTGGAGTGGCTCTTCCGGGACAGATGAGCAGTTCTTC

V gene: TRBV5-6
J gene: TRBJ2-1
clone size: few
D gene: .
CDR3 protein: CASSLLRFEQFF
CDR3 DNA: TGTGCCAGCAGCTTGTTGCGCTTTGAGCAGTTCTTC

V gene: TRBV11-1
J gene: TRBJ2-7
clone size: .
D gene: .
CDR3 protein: CASRRQESSYEQYF
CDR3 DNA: TGTGCCAGCAGGCGACAGGAGAGCTCCTACGAGCAGTACTTC

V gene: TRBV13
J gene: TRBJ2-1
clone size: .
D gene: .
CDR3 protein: CASSSERAQPWQFF
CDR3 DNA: TGTGCCAGCAGCTCGGAGAGGGCCCAGCCGTGGCAGTTCTTC

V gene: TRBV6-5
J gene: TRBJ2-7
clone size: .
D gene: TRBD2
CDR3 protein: CASSTGTSGGSYEQYF
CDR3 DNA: TGTGCCAGCAGTACCGGGACTAGCGGAGGGAGCTACGAGCAGTACTTC

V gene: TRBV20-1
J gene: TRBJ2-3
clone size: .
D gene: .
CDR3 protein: CSAWAIVGTDTQYF
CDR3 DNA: TGCAGTGCTTGGGCCATAGTCGGCACAGATACGCAGTATTTT

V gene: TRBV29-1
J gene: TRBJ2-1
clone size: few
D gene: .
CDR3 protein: CSVEPRVEGEQFF
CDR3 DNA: TGCAGCGTTGAACCCAGGGTGGAGGGTGAGCAGTTCTTC

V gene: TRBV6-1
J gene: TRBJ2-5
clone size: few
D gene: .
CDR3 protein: CASSAGPGAETQYF
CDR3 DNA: TGTGCCAGCAGTGCGGGACCGGGGGCGGAGACCCAGTACTTC

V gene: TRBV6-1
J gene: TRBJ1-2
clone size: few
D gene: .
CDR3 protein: CASSYGRENYGYTF
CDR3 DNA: TGTGCCAGCAGTTACGGGCGGGAAAACTATGGCTACACCTTC

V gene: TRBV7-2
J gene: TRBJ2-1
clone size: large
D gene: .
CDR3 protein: CASSLLGFSSYNEQFF
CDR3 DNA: TGTGCCAGCAGCTTACTCGGGTTCTCCTCCTACAATGAGCAGTTCTTC

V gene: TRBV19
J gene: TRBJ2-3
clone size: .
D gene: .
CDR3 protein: CASSIDMTVPSTDTQYF
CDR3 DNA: TGTGCCAGTAGTATAGATATGACAGTCCCTAGCACAGATACGCAGTATTTT

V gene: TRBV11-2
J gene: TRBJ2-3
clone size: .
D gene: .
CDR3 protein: CASSFDRSSTDTQYF
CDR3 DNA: TGTGCCAGCAGCTTCGACAGATCTAGCACAGATACGCAGTATTTT

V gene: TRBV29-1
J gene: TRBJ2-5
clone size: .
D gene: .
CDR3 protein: CSVLAGGKTQYF
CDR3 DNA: TGCAGCGTTCTGGCTGGTGGTAAGACCCAGTACTTC

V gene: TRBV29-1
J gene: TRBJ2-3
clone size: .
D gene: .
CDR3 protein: CSVEDGRGPQYF
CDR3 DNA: TGCAGCGTTGAAGATGGGCGCGGTCCGCAGTATTTT

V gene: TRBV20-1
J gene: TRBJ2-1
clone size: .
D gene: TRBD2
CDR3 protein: CSASLLAGVNEQFF
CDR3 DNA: TGCAGTGCTAGTTTACTAGCGGGAGTCAATGAGCAGTTCTTC

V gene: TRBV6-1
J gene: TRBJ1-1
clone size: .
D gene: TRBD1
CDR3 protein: CASRPGQVNTEAFF
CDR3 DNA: TGTGCCAGCAGACCGGGACAGGTGAACACTGAAGCTTTCTTT

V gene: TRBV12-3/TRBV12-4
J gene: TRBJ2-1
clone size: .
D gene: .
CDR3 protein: CASSQGRELGIYNEQFF
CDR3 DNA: TGTGCCAGCAGTCAGGGAAGGGAGCTGGGTATCTACAATGAGCAGTTCTTC

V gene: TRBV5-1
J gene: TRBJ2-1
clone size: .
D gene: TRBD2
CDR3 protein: CASSPRGERPLVF
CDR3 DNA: TGCGCCAGCAGCCCGCGGGGGGAGCGGCCCCTAGTCTTC

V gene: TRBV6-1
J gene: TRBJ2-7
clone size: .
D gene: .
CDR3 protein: CATRALGGNEQYF
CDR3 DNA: TGTGCCACCCGCGCCCTGGGGGGCAACGAGCAGTACTTC

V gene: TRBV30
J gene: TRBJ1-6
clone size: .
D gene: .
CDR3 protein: CAWRANSPLHF
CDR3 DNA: TGTGCCTGGAGGGCTAATTCACCCCTCCACTTT

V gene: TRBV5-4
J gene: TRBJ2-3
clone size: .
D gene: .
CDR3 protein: CASTGEGNRGTDTQYF
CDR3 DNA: TGTGCCAGCACCGGCGAGGGGAATCGAGGAACAGATACGCAGTATTTT

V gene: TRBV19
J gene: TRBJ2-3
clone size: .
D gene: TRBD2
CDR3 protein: CASRLAGEGTDTQYF
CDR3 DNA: TGTGCCAGTAGATTAGCGGGAGAAGGCACAGATACGCAGTATTTT

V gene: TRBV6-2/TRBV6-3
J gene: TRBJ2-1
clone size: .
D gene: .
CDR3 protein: CASSPPRAGRGPNEQFF
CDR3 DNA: TGTGCCAGCAGCCCCCCCCGGGCGGGGAGGGGGCCCAATGAGCAGTTCTTC

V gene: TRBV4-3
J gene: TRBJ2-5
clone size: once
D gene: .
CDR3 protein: CASSQEGAQGETQYF
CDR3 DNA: TGCGCCAGCAGCCAAGAGGGGGCTCAGGGAGAGACCCAGTACTTC

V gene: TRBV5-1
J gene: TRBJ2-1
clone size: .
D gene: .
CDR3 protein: CASSLQIGQETLYF
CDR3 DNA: TGCGCCAGCAGCTTGCAAATAGGACAAGAGACCCTGTACTTC

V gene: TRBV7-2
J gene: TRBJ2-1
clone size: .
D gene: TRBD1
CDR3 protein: CASSRQGGGEQFF
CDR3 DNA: TGTGCCAGCAGCCGACAGGGGGGTGGTGAGCAGTTCTTC

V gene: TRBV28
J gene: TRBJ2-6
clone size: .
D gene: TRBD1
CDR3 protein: CASSIQGASVANVLTF
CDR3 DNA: TGTGCCAGCAGTATACAGGGGGCAAGTGTGGCCAACGTCCTGACTTTC

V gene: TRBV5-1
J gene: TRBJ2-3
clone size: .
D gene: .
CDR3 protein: CASSLEGTQYF
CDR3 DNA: TGCGCCAGCAGCTTGGAGGGTACGCAGTATTTT

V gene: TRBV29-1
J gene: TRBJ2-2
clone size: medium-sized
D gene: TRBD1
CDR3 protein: CSVADRVNTGELFF
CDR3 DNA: TGCAGCGTTGCGGACAGGGTTAACACCGGGGAGCTGTTTTTT

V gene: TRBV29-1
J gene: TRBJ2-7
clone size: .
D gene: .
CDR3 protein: CSVEDPLGSYEQYF
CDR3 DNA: TGCAGCGTTGAAGATCCCCTGGGTTCCTACGAGCAGTACTTC

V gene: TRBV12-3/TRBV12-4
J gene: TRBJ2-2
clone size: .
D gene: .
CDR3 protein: CASSLAGGELFF
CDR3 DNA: TGTGCCAGCAGTTTAGCAGGCGGGGAGCTGTTTTTT

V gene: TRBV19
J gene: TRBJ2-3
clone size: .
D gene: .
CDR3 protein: CASSIASLAGHTQYF
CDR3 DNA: TGTGCCAGTAGTATAGCCAGTCTCGCTGGCCATACGCAGTATTTT

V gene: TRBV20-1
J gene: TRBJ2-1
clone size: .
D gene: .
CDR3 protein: CSASPRLREKYNEQFF
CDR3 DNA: TGCAGTGCTAGTCCCCGGTTAAGGGAAAAGTACAATGAGCAGTTCTTC

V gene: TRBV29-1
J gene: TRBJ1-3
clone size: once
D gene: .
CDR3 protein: CSVEDSIKGSGNTIYF
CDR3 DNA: TGCAGCGTTGAAGATTCCATCAAGGGGTCTGGAAACACCATATATTTT

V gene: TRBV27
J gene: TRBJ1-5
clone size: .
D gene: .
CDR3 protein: CASSFGTGFNQPQHF
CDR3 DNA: TGTGCCAGCAGTTTCGGGACGGGGTTCAATCAGCCCCAGCATTTT

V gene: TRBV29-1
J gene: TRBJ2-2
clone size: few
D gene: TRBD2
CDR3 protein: CSVEPAGVGELFF
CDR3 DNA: TGCAGCGTTGAACCAGCGGGAGTCGGGGAGCTGTTTTTT

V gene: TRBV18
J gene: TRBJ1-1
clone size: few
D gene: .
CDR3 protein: CASSPLPVPNTEAFF
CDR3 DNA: TGTGCCAGCTCACCTCTCCCGGTTCCGAACACTGAAGCTTTCTTT

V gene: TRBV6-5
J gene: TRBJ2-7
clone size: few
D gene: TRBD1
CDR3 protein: CASSYGTGSGEQYF
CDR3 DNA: TGTGCCAGCAGTTACGGGACAGGGTCAGGGGAGCAGTACTTC

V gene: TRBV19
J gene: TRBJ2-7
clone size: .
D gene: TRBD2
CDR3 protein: CASSMQDSGRSYEQYF
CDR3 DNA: TGTGCCAGTAGTATGCAAGATAGCGGGAGAAGCTACGAGCAGTACTTC

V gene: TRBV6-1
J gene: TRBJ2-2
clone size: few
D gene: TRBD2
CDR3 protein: CASRLAGGGTGELFF
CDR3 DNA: TGTGCCAGCAGACTAGCGGGAGGGGGCACCGGGGAGCTGTTTTTT

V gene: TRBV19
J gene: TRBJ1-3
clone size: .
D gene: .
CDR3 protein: CASSIPPRAWGNTIYF
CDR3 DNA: TGTGCCAGTAGTATACCCCCCAGGGCGTGGGGAAACACCATATATTTT

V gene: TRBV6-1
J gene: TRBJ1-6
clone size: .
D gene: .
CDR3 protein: CASSYPRGRGSYNSPLHF
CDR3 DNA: TGTGCCAGCAGTTACCCCCGTGGAAGGGGCTCCTATAATTCACCCCTCCACTTT

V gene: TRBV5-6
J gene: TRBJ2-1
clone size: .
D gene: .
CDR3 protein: CASSLERLYNEQFF
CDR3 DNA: TGTGCCAGCAGCTTGGAGCGGCTTTACAATGAGCAGTTCTTC

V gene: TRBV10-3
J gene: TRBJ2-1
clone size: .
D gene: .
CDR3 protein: CAISEEGPSSEQFF
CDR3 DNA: TGTGCCATCAGTGAGGAAGGACCGTCTAGTGAGCAGTTCTTC

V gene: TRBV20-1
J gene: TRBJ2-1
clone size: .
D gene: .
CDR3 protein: CSARDYKHVGGSYNEQFF
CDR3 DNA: TGCAGTGCTAGAGATTACAAGCATGTGGGGGGCTCCTACAATGAGCAGTTCTTC

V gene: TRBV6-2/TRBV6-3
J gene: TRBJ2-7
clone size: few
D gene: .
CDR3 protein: CASSYNTYEQYF
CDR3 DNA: TGTGCCAGCAGTTACAACACATACGAGCAGTACTTC